These T cell receptor beta chains were read from a single sample in a study of shared clonotypes between healthy human individuals. The table came from immunoSEQ multiplex PCR; TCRdb's copy has only in-frame clones and leaves some out. This sample carries hundreds of thousands of clones, around three quarters of them seen once, and the ten largest clones take around 1.8%. The sequenced sample was memory CD4+ T cells sorted from blood. The receptors here all came from a woman aged 25-40 years in good health. Both conserved end residues are part of each CDR3. Each record gives: V gene, clone size, J gene, CDR3 protein. Clone sizes are given selectively: once, few, many, or a class where the clone is expanded.

TRBV6-1	NA	TRBJ2-7	CASSRTSQTYEQYF
TRBV14	NA	TRBJ2-3	CASSLLYTDTQYF
TRBV25-1	NA	TRBJ2-5	CASSAQGTQETQYF
TRBV6-5	NA	TRBJ2-7	CASSRPGGSYEQYF
TRBV10-2	NA	TRBJ2-1	CASSEPGLSNEQFF
TRBV5-4	few	TRBJ2-7	CASSFGDRSYEQYF
TRBV5-5	few	TRBJ2-7	CASSNSGTSYYEQYF
TRBV9	NA	TRBJ2-2	CASSSGTSGTGELFF
TRBV18	NA	TRBJ1-1	CSTGHDLTEAFF
TRBV6-1	NA	TRBJ2-5	CASSEAGGRAETQYF
TRBV6-1	NA	TRBJ2-6	CASRPTGSGANVLTF
TRBV11-3	few	TRBJ2-2	CASRLTENTGELFF
TRBV19	NA	TRBJ2-1	CASRIIAGGSYNEQFF
TRBV5-1	NA	TRBJ2-1	CASSFFHIGDRNEQFF
TRBV10-2	medium-sized	TRBJ2-7	CASTLDYGGEQYF
TRBV28	NA	TRBJ2-5	CASSSPQGAGETQYF
TRBV19	NA	TRBJ1-5	CASSIARSNQPQHF
TRBV18	NA	TRBJ1-1	CASSSNRDSEAFF
TRBV7-2	NA	TRBJ2-3	CASSLRGRGADTQYF
TRBV2	NA	TRBJ1-4	CASSESGQSNEKLFF
TRBV27	NA	TRBJ1-1	CASSLSSRNTEAFF
TRBV9	NA	TRBJ2-1	CASSIPGTSGYNEQFF
TRBV5-5	NA	TRBJ1-5	CASSLYAVSGNQPQHF
TRBV10-3	NA	TRBJ2-5	CAIRDRAETQYF
TRBV9	NA	TRBJ1-1	CASTPLGQANTEAFF
TRBV14	NA	TRBJ2-5	CASSQNLAAGETQYF
TRBV5-4	NA	TRBJ2-7	CASSSAAEQYF
TRBV7-2	many	TRBJ1-2	CASSRQYYGYTF
TRBV28	NA	TRBJ1-3	CASNRDRGIGNTIYF
TRBV18	NA	TRBJ2-3	CASSPTASGRTDTQYF
TRBV6-4	NA	TRBJ2-6	CASSPEGGVGANVLTF
TRBV28	once	TRBJ1-2	CASSLRFSGGPYGYTF
TRBV10-3	NA	TRBJ2-7	CATGGRGQEQYF
TRBV2	once	TRBJ2-1	CASSGGTGGPLPLLYNEQFF
TRBV7-9	NA	TRBJ2-7	CASSPVGLAGDYEQYF
TRBV6-5	NA	TRBJ2-1	CASRKAGTGRNEQFF
TRBV7-9	NA	TRBJ2-1	CASSSEVGGTGNEQFF
TRBV5-1	NA	TRBJ1-1	CASSFEASNTEAFF
TRBV19	NA	TRBJ2-7	CASSIVASLTGFNEQYF
TRBV5-4	NA	TRBJ1-1	CASSTASSTEAFF
TRBV18	NA	TRBJ2-3	CASSLRGQGGADTQYF